The 13 T cell receptor beta chains given below trace back to one sample, sequenced in a study of T cell changes during pregnancy in multiple sclerosis. TCRdb's table, derived via immunoSEQ multiplex PCR, lists solely in-frame clones and lacks some. The sample has roughly 29,000 clones, 90% to 95% seen once. The sequenced sample was CD8+ T cells from peripheral blood mononuclear cells, obtained before pregnancy. These receptors originate from a female donor with multiple sclerosis, enrolled in a pregnancy study.

J is TRBJ2-5 and V is TRBV5-1, with TRBD2 matching over 13 bases. The CDR3 extends over 15 amino acids. With V trimmed by 4 bases and J by 5 bases, 5 bases remained unmatched. Germline assignment: CDR1 SGHRS and CDR2 YFSETQ. CDR3 sequence reads: CASSTGLAGMETQYF. The CDR3 bases are TGCGCCAGCAGCACGGGACTAGCGGGGATGGAGACCCAGTACTTC.

The genes are TRBV15 and TRBJ2-7, with 7 bases that match TRBD1. With 3 bases clipped from V and 2 bases from J, the junction kept 4 bases outside the gene matches. CDR1 is LNHNV and CDR2 is YYDKDF in the germline V gene (reference sequence). This CDR3 is built from 14 residues. The CDR3 sequence: CATSRGTEPYEQYF. In nucleotides, the CDR3 is TGTGCCACCAGCAGGGGGACAGAGCCCTACGAGCAGTACTTC.

The chain links TRBV4-1 to TRBJ2-1, with TRBD1 matching 7 bases. The CDR3 contains 15 residues. Germline V gives CDR1 MGHRA, CDR2 YSYEKL. V was pared by 4 bases and J by 4 bases, with 7 bases of the junction left unmatched. The CDR3 loop is CASSPGTAVYNEQFF. The CDR3, as DNA: TGCGCCAGCAGCCCCGGGACAGCCGTATACAATGAGCAGTTCTTC.

The CDR3 DNA reads TGCGCCAGCAGCCCCGGCCGGGGGGCGGCCTACGAGCAGTACTTC. Protein: CASSPGRGAAYEQYF. The genes are TRBV4-3 and TRBJ2-7; weak D call: TRBD2 (7 bases). The germline V and J ends were trimmed by 4 bases and 2 bases, with 15 bases remaining between them. Germline V CDR1 and CDR2: LGHNA, YSLEER. CDR3 length equals 15 residues.

This chain joins TRBV6-1 and TRBJ2-7; possible D gene TRBD1, 5 bases. Trimming cost V 1 base and J 4 bases, with 26 bases left between them. The germline V gene encodes CDR1 MNHNS and CDR2 SASEGT. The CDR3 length is 19 residues. Written as DNA, the CDR3 is TGTGCCAGCAGTGAAGAGGAATACCTGGGCAGGGCGGAGACTTACGAGCAGTACTTC. Amino acids: CASSEEEYLGRAETYEQYF.

The gene calls are TRBV7-9 and TRBJ2-7, with unresolved D. Looked up from germline, CDR1 is SEHNR and CDR2 is FQNEAQ (reference sequence). Trimming pared 1 base from V and 4 bases from J, leaving 5 bases between. The CDR3 runs to 12 residues. The CDR3 coding sequence is TGTGCCAGCAGCTTAGTCCTTTACGAGCAGTACTTC. The encoded protein is CASSLVLYEQYF.

The CDR3 protein is CASSVGTARNEQYF. DNA for the CDR3: TGTGCCAGCAGTGTCGGGACTGCCCGAAACGAGCAGTACTTC. The V gene is TRBV2, the J gene TRBJ2-7; maybe TRBD2 (6 bases). The CDR3 consists of 14 residues. The ends were cut back, 4 bases at V and 5 bases at J, with 15 bases in the middle. The germline CDR1 and CDR2 sequences are SNHLY and FYNNEI. Looking up the rest from reference TRBV2 and TRBJ2-7 gives the full variable domain: EPEVTQTPSHQVTQMGQEVILRCVPISNHLYFYWYRQILGQKVEFLVSFYNNEISEKSEIFDDQFSVERPDGSNFTLKIRSTKLEDSAMYFCASSVGTARNEQYFGPGTRLTVT.

The rearrangement joins TRBV5-1 to TRBJ1-1; possibly TRBD1 for D (6 bases). V dropped 4 bases and J dropped 0 bases, with 16 bases sitting between them. The CDR3 is made up of 16 amino acids. Germline V CDR1 and CDR2: SGHRS, YFSETQ. The chain's CDR3 is CASSPSPGHLNTEAFF. The CDR3 coding sequence is TGCGCCAGCAGCCCCAGCCCGGGACACCTGAACACTGAAGCTTTCTTT.

V gene TRBV14 combines with J gene TRBJ2-5, with a possible D match to TRBD2 (6 bases). V dropped 4 bases and J dropped 5 bases, with 23 bases sitting between them. CDR3 length: 17 amino acids. Germline lookup yields CDR1 SGHDN and CDR2 FVKESK. CDR3 DNA sequence: TGTGCCAGCAGCCCCAAGAATGCGGGAATTAATGTGGAGACCCAGTACTTC. Translation: CASSPKNAGINVETQYF.

This sequence joins TRBV4-3 and TRBJ2-4; possible D gene TRBD1, 5 bases. Trimming pared 0 bases from V and 7 bases from J, leaving 16 bases between. The germline V gene encodes CDR1 LGHNA and CDR2 YSLEER. This CDR3 is 16 amino acids long. The CDR3 protein is CASSQEKTAKGNIQYF. DNA for the CDR3: TGCGCCAGCAGCCAAGAGAAAACCGCCAAGGGGAACATTCAGTACTTC.

V is TRBV6-5 and J is TRBJ2-1; possibly TRBD2 for D (6 bases). CDR1 and CDR2 (germline): MNHEY, SVGAGI. With 6 bases removed from V and 3 bases from J, the gap between germline ends came to 12 bases. The CDR3 totals 14 residues. The CDR3 protein is CASSPWRDYNEQFF. DNA of the CDR3: TGTGCCAGCAGCCCCTGGCGGGACTACAATGAGCAGTTCTTC.

DNA for the CDR3: TGCGCCAGCAGCCTAGGGGGCTCTGGAAACACCATATATTTT. It yields the protein CASSLGGSGNTIYF. The chain employs TRBV4-1 and TRBJ1-3, with TRBD1 as a possible D gene (6 bases). Trimming shortened V by 4 bases and J by 0 bases, and 7 bases separated the two germline ends. Per the germline V gene, CDR1 is MGHRA and CDR2 is YSYEKL. The CDR3 consists of 14 residues.

Comments on this clone: Other nucleotide sequences from this sample produce the same CDR3. The genes are TRBV4-2 and TRBJ1-1, with 8 bases fitting TRBD1. This CDR3 has 15 residues. Trimming removed 1 base from V and 4 bases from J; junction bases left unmatched: 5. From germline, CDR1 is LGHNA and CDR2 YNFKEQ. CDR3 residues: CASSQARTGGTEAFF. CDR3 nucleotide sequence: TGTGCCAGCAGCCAAGCCCGTACAGGGGGCACTGAAGCTTTCTTT.